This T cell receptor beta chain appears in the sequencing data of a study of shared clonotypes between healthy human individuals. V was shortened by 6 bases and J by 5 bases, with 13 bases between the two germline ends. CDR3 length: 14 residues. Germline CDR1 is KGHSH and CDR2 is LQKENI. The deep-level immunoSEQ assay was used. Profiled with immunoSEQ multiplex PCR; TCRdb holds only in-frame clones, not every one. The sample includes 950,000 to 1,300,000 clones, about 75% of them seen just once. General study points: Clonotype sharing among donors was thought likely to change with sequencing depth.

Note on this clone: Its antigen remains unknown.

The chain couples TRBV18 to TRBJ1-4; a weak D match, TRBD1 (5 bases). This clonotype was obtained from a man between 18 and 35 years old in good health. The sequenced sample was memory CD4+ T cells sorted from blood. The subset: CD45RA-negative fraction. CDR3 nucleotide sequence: TGTGCCAGCTCCATGGGCAGACAGAATGAAAAACTGTTTTTT. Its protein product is CASSMGRQNEKLFF.